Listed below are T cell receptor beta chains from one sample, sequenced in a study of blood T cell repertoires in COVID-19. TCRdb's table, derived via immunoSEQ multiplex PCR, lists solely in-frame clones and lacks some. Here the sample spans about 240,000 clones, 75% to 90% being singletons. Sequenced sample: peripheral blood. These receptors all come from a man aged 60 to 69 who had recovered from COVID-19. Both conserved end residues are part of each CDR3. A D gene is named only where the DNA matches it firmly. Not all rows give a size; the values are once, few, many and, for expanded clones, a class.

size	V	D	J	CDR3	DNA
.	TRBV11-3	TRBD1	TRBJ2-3	CASSNRDSGTDTQYF	TGTGCCAGCAGCAACCGGGACAGTGGCACAGATACGCAGTATTTT
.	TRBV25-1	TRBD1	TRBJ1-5	CASRETGFIQPQHF	TGTGCCAGCAGGGAGACAGGGTTTATTCAGCCCCAGCATTTT
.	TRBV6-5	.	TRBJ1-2	CASSSAGTTLYGYTF	TGTGCCAGCAGCTCTGCCGGGACAACCCTTTATGGCTACACCTTC
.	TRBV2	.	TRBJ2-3	CASFGTGGRADTQYF	TGTGCCAGCTTCGGGACGGGGGGCCGCGCAGATACGCAGTATTTT
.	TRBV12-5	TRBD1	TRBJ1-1	CASGLTGGRIPTEAFF	TGTGCTAGTGGTTTGACAGGGGGCAGGATCCCCACTGAAGCTTTCTTT
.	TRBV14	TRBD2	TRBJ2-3	CASSQAWTRRSDTQYF	TGTGCCAGCAGCCAAGCTTGGACTAGACGGTCGGATACGCAGTATTTT
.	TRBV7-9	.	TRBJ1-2	CASSFTVSNYGYTF	TGTGCCAGCAGCTTCACAGTTTCTAACTATGGCTACACCTTC
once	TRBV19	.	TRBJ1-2	CASSIRGTSNYGYTF	TGTGCCAGTAGTATTCGGGGAACTTCTAACTATGGCTACACCTTC
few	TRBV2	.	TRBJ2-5	CASSPTRFAGDGTQYF	TGTGCCAGCAGTCCTACCCGGTTCGCAGGGGATGGGACCCAGTACTTC
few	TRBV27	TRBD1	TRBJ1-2	CAREDRSVPNYGYTF	TGTGCCAGAGAGGACAGGTCCGTACCTAACTATGGCTACACCTTC
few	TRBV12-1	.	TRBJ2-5	CAVKTGVEETQYF	TGTGCCGTCAAAACAGGGGTGGAAGAGACCCAGTACTTC
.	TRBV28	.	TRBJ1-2	CASSLRTVYGYTF	TGTGCCAGCAGTCTAAGGACAGTCTATGGCTACACCTTC
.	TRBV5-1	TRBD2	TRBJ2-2	CASSTYSGAGELFF	TGCGCCAGCAGCACTTATAGCGGGGCCGGGGAGCTGTTTTTT
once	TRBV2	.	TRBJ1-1	CASHIRGRGTEAFF	TGTGCCAGCCACATTAGGGGTAGAGGCACTGAAGCTTTCTTT
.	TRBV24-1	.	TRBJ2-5	CATSAGVRGAYQETQYF	TGTGCCACCAGTGCTGGAGTACGGGGGGCGTACCAAGAGACCCAGTACTTC
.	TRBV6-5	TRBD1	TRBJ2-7	CASSYSPGQGNYEQYF	TGTGCCAGCAGTTACTCTCCGGGACAGGGGAACTACGAGCAGTACTTC
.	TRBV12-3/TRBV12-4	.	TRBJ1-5	CASVENSNQPQHF	TGTGCCAGCGTTGAGAATAGCAATCAGCCCCAGCATTTT
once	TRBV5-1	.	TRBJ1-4	CASSPEGVKNEKLFF	TGCGCCAGCAGCCCGGAGGGAGTAAAGAATGAAAAACTGTTTTTT
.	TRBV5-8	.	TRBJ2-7	CASSVGPYEQYF	TGTGCCAGCAGCGTTGGCCCCTACGAGCAGTACTTC
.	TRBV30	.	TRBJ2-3	CAWRNSISTDTQYF	TGTGCCTGGAGGAACAGTATCAGCACAGATACGCAGTATTTT
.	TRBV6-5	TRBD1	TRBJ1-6	CASSFRQGVYSPLHF	TGTGCCAGCAGTTTCCGACAGGGAGTATATTCACCCCTCCACTTT
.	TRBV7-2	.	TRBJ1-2	CASSSRSQSPNYGYTF	TGTGCCAGCAGCTCGCGATCACAGAGCCCTAACTATGGCTACACCTTC
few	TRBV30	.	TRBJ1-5	CAWSVGLQVHQPQHF	TGTGCCTGGAGTGTAGGCTTACAGGTTCACCAGCCCCAGCATTTT
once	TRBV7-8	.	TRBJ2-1	CASSLGVRDEQFF	TGTGCCAGCAGCTTAGGGGTGCGGGATGAGCAGTTCTTC
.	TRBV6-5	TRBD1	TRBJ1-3	CASSHRGQRNTIYF	TGTGCCAGCAGTCACCGGGGACAGCGGAACACCATATATTTT
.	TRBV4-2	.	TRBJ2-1	CASSRGANEQFF	TGTGCCAGCAGCCGCGGGGCGAATGAGCAGTTCTTC
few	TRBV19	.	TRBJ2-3	CASSGWVAGTDTQYF	TGTGCCAGTAGTGGGTGGGTTGCGGGTACAGATACGCAGTATTTT
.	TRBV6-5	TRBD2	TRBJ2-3	CASSSLLAGGPEAQYF	TGTGCCAGCAGTTCCCTACTAGCGGGGGGCCCAGAGGCGCAGTATTTT
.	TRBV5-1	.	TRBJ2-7	CASSFSSYEQYF	TGCGCCAGCAGCTTTAGCTCCTACGAGCAGTACTTC
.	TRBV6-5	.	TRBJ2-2	CASSYRSTGELFF	TGTGCCAGCAGTTATCGGAGCACCGGGGAGCTGTTTTTT
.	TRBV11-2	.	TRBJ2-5	CASSSEETQYF	TGTGCCAGCAGCTCCGAAGAGACCCAGTACTTC
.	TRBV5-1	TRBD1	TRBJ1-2	CASSFMTRGPYGYTF	TGCGCCAGCAGCTTTATGACCAGGGGGCCCTATGGCTACACCTTC
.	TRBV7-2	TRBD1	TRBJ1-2	CASSLDRGYGYTF	TGTGCCAGCAGCTTAGACAGGGGGTATGGCTACACCTTC
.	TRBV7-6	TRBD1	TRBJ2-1	CASSRTGNSYNEQFF	TGTGCCAGCAGCCGGACAGGGAACTCCTACAATGAGCAGTTCTTC
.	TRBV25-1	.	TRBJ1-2	CASSEYNSNYGYTF	TGTGCCAGCAGTGAATACAACAGTAACTATGGCTACACCTTC
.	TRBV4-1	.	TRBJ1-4	CASSQSVGRVSEKLFF	TGCGCCAGCAGCCAAAGTGTGGGCAGGGTGTCAGAAAAACTGTTTTTT
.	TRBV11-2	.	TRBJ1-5	CASSFSGAHQPQHF	TGTGCCAGCAGCTTCTCAGGGGCGCATCAGCCCCAGCATTTT
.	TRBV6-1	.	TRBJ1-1	CASSEWARGRTEAFF	TGTGCCAGCAGTGAATGGGCTCGGGGAAGGACTGAAGCTTTCTTT
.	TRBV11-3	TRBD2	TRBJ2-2	CASSLGRGGPTNTGELFF	TGTGCCAGCAGCTTAGGTCGGGGGGGACCCACGAACACCGGGGAGCTGTTTTTT
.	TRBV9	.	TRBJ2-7	CASSVSSEISYEQYF	TGTGCCAGCAGCGTGTCTAGCGAGATTTCCTACGAGCAGTACTTC
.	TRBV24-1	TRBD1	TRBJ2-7	CATSDRAGGEQYF	TGTGCCACCAGTGATCGGGCAGGGGGCGAGCAGTACTTC
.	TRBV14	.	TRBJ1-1	CASSHQGNTEAFF	TGTGCCAGCAGCCACCAGGGGAACACTGAAGCTTTCTTT
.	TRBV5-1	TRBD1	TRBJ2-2	CASSPPGTGSTGELFF	TGCGCCAGCAGCCCACCCGGGACAGGGTCCACCGGGGAGCTGTTTTTT
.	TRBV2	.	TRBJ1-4	CASSAGVHNEKLFF	TGTGCCAGCAGTGCGGGGGTCCATAATGAAAAACTGTTTTTT
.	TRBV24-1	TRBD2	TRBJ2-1	CATSDLAGGNYNEQFF	TGTGCCACCAGTGATTTAGCGGGGGGAAACTACAATGAGCAGTTCTTC
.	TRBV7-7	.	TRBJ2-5	CASSLVGQTEETQYF	TGTGCCAGCAGCTTAGTGGGCCAAACGGAAGAGACCCAGTACTTC
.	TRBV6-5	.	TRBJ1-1	CASSYGRDTEAFF	TGTGCCAGCAGTTACGGGCGGGACACTGAAGCTTTCTTT